Below are 10 T cell receptor beta chains sequenced from a single sample in a study of CD8 T cells in Susac syndrome. An input of about 0.5 to 1 ug of RNA was subjected to reverse transcription using random hexamers. TCRdb redid the calling of the immunoSEQ multiplex PCR reads with MiXCR, one entry per CDR3 protein. This table holds 110,000 to 150,000 distinct CDR3 sequences, 94% found once. Sequences were obtained from CD8+ T cells from PBMCs. The receptors were sampled from a human donor in good health.

V usage is TRBV9 and J usage is TRBJ2-3; 10 nucleotides align to TRBD2. The V gene end was trimmed by 0 bases and the J gene end by 3 bases; junction bases not matched to a gene: 4. Germline V gene lookup returns CDR1 SGDLS and CDR2 YYNGEE. This CDR3 is built from 16 residues. The CDR3 region is CASSVGAGGITDTQYF. DNA for the CDR3: TGTGCCAGCAGCGTAGGAGCGGGAGGGATAACAGATACGCAGTATTTT.

The table lists this clonotype with a count of one. V gene TRBV3-1 combines with J gene TRBJ2-1, with 9 nucleotides matching TRBD2. The CDR3 runs 18 residues. The V and J ends lost 2 bases and 2 bases, in that order; junction bases with no gene match: 10. Germline-derived CDR1 and CDR2 are LGHDT and YNNKEL (reference sequence). The CDR3 bases are TGTGCCAGCAGCCAACTCGTTTCTCTAGCGGGACCCTACAATGAGCAGTTCTTC. Amino acid sequence: CASSQLVSLAGPYNEQFF.

The J gene is TRBJ1-2, the V gene TRBV29-1, with D possibly matching TRBD1 (5 bases). V lost 4 bases and J 4 bases, leaving 10 bases between the germline ends. The CDR3 extends over 12 amino acids. Germline-derived CDR1 and CDR2 are SQVTM and ANQGSEA. The CDR3 DNA reads TGCAGCGTTGTAGGGGCGTTCTATGGCTACACCTTC. Its translation: CSVVGAFYGYTF.

The chain employs TRBV27 and TRBJ2-1; the match to TRBD1 covers 10 bases. The germline V gene encodes CDR1 MNHEY and CDR2 SMNVEV (reference sequence). Losses at the gene ends were 3 bases for V and 8 bases for J; bases not matched to a gene: 7. The CDR3 is 15 residues long. The CDR3 DNA is TGTGCCAGCAGTTTTCTGGGACAGGGGATATATGAGCAGTTCTTC. Translated, it gives CASSFLGQGIYEQFF.

The J gene is TRBJ2-7, the V gene TRBV3-1, with D unclear. The CDR3 runs 15 residues. Trimming removed 1 base at V and 1 base at J, with 11 bases between. Per the germline V gene, CDR1 is LGHDT and CDR2 is YNNKEL (reference sequence). CDR3 DNA sequence: TGTGCCAGCAGCCAAGGTAGGATGAGGTCCTACGAGCAGTACTTC. Amino acids: CASSQGRMRSYEQYF.

The chain is built from TRBV15 and TRBJ2-1; the D call may be TRBD1 or TRBD2 (5 bases each). The CDR3 length is 15 residues. Trimming shortened V by 4 bases and J by 2 bases, and 12 bases separated the two germline ends. Germline CDR1 is LNHNV and CDR2 is YYDKDF (reference sequence). CDR3 coding DNA: TGTGCCACCAGCACCCGGGACCGTGCCTACAATGAGCAGTTCTTC. Translated: CATSTRDRAYNEQFF.

CDR3 nucleotides: TGTGCCAGCAGTTTGACTGGACTGGCAAGCTCCTACGAGCAGTACTTC. Translated, it gives CASSLTGLASSYEQYF. The chain is built from TRBV27 and TRBJ2-7; a weak D match, TRBD2 (5 bases). Trimming removed 3 bases at V and 0 bases at J, with 15 bases between. The germline CDR1 and CDR2 sequences are MNHEY and SMNVEV (reference sequence). The CDR3 is made up of 16 amino acids.

CDR3 sequence reads: CSARDREGNTDTQYF. The CDR3 coding sequence is TGCAGTGCTAGAGATCGGGAGGGGAACACAGATACGCAGTATTTT. The chain couples TRBV20-1 to TRBJ2-3; 8 nucleotides line up with TRBD2. The germline CDR1 and CDR2 sequences are DFQATT and SNEGSKA (reference sequence). Losses at the gene ends were 0 bases for V and 2 bases for J; bases not matched to a gene: 4. CDR3 size: 15 residues.

This sequence joins TRBV4-2 and TRBJ2-7, with TRBD2 identical over 11 bases. V trimming: 1 base; J trimming: 4 bases; junction bases outside the gene matches: 3. The CDR3 has 15 amino acids. The germline gives CDR1 LGHNA, CDR2 YNFKEQ. CDR3 loop: CASSQVAGGGYEQYF. The CDR3 coding sequence is TGTGCCAGCAGCCAAGTAGCGGGAGGGGGGTACGAGCAGTACTTC.

V usage is TRBV28 and J usage is TRBJ2-7, with D perhaps TRBD1 (6 bases). The CDR3 spans 14 residues. Per germline, CDR1 MDHEN and CDR2 SYDVKM. V shed 6 bases and J shed 3 bases, with 15 bases lying between them. CDR3 protein: CASSQTGGIYEQYF. CDR3 nucleotides: TGTGCCAGCAGCCAGACAGGTGGAATCTACGAGCAGTACTTC.